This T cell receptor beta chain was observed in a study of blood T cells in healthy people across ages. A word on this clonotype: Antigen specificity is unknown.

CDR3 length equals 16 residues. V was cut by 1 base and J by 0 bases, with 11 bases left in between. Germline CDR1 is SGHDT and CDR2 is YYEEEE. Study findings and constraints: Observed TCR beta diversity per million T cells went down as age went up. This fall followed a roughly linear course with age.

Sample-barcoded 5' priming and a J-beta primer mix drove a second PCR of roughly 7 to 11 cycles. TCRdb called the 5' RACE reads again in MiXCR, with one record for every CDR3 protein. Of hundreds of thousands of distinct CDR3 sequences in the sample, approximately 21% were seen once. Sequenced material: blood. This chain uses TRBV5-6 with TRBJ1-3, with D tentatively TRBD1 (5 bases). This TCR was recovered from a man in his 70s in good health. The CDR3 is CASSLPGADSGNTIYF. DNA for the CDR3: TGTGCCAGCAGCTTGCCCGGGGCTGACTCTGGAAACACCATATATTTT.